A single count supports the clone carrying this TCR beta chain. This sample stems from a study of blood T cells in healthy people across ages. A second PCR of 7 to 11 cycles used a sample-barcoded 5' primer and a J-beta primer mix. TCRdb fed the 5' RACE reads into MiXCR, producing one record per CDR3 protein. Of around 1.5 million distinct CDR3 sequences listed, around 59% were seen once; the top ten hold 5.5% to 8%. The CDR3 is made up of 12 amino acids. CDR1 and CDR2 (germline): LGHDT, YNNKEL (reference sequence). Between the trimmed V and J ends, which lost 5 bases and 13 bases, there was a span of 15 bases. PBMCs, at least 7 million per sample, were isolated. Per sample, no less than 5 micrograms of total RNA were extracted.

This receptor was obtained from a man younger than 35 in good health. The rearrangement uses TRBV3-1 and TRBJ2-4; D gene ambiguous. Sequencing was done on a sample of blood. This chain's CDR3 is CASSDGNLEQYF. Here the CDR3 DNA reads TGTGCCAGCAGCGATGGGAACTTAGAGCAGTACTTC.